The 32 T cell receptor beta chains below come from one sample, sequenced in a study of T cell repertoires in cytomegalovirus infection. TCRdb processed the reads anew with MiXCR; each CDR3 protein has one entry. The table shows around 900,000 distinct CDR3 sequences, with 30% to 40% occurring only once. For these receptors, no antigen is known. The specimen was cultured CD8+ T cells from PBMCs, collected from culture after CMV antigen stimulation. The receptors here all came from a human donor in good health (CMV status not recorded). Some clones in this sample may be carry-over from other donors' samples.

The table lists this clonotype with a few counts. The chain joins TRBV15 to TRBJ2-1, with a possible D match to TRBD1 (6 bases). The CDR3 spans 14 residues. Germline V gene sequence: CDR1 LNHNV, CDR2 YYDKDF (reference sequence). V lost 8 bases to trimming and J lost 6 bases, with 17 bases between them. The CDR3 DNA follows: TGTGCCACCGGGAGCCTTTCAGGGGCCAATGAGCAGTTCTTC. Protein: CATGSLSGANEQFF.

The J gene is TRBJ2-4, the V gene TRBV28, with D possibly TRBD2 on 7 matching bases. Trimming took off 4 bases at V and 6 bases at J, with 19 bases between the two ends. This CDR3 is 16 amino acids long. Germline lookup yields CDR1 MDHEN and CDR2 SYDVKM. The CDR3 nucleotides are TGTGCCAGCAGTTCCCTAGGGTCGGGGGGCCGAAACATTCAGTACTTC. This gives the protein CASSSLGSGGRNIQYF.

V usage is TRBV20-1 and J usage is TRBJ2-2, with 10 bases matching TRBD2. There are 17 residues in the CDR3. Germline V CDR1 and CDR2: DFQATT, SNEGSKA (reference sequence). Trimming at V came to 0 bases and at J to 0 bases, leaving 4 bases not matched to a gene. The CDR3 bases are TGCAGTGCTAGAGATGAGAGCGGGGGGGCGAACACCGGGGAGCTGTTTTTT. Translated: CSARDESGGANTGELFF.

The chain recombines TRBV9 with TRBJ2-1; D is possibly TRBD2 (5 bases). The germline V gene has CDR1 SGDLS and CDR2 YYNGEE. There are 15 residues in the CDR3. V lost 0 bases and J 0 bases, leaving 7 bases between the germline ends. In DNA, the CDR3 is TGTGCCAGCAGCGTAGTAGGGAGCTCCTACAATGAGCAGTTCTTC. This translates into CASSVVGSSYNEQFF.

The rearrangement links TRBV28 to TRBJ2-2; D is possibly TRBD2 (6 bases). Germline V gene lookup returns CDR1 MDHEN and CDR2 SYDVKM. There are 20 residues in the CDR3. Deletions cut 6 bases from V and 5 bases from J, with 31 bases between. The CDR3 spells CASSPLRGSEHRRGTGELFF. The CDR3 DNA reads TGTGCCAGCAGCCCTCTGCGGGGCAGCGAACACCGTCGTGGGACCGGGGAGCTGTTTTTT.

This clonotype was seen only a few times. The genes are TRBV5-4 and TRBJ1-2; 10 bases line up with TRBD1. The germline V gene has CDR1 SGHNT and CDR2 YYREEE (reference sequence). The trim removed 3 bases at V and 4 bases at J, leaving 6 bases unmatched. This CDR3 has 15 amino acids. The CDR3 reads CASSSRTGGAYGYTF. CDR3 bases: TGTGCCAGCAGCTCCAGGACAGGGGGGGCCTATGGCTACACCTTC. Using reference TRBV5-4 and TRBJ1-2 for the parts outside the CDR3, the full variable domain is ETGVTQSPTHLIKTRGQQVTLRCSSQSGHNTVSWYQQALGQGPQFIFQYYREEENGRGNFPPRFSGLQFPNYSSELNVNALELDDSALYLCASSSRTGGAYGYTFGSGTRLTVV.

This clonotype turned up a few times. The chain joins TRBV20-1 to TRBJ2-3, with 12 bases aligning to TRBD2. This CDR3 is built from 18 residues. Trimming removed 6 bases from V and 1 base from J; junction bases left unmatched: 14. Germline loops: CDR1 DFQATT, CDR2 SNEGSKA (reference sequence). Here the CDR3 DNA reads TGCAGTGCCATGTACCCTAGCGGGGGGGCAGGGGGCACAGATACGCAGTATTTT. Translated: CSAMYPSGGAGGTDTQYF.

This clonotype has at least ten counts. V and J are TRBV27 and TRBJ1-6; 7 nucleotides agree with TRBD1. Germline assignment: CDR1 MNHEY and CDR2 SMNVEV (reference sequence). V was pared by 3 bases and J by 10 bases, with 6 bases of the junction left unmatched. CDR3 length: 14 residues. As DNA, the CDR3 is TGTGCCAGCAGTTTGGGTCAGGGGGGATCACCCCTCCACTTT. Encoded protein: CASSLGQGGSPLHF.

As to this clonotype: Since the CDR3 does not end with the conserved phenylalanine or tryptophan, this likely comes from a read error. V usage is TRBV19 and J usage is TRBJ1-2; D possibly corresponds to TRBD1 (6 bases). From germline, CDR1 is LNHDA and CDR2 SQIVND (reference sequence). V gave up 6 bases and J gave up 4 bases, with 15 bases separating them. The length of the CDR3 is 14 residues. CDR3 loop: CASSEDSYFYGYTC. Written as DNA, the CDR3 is TGTGCCAGTAGCGAGGACAGCTACTTCTATGGCTACACCTGC.

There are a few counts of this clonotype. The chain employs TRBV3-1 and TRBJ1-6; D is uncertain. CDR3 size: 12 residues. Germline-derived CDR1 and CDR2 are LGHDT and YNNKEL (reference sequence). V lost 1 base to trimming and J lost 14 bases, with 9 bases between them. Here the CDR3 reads CASSQGDGTLHF. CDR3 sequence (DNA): TGTGCCAGCAGCCAAGGTGATGGGACCCTCCACTTT.

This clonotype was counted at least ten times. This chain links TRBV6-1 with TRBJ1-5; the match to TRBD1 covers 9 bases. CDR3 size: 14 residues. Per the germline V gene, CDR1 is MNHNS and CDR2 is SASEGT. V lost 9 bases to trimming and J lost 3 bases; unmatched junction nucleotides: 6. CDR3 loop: CASGDRGVNQPQHF. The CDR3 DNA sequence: TGTGCCAGTGGAGACAGGGGGGTCAATCAGCCCCAGCATTTT.

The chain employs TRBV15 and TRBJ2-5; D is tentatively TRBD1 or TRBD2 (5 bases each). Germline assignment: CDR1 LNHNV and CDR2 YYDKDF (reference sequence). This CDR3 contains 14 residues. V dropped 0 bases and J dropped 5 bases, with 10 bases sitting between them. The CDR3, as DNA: TGTGCCACCAGCAGAGATCTAGGGACGGAGACCCAGTACTTC. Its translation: CATSRDLGTETQYF.

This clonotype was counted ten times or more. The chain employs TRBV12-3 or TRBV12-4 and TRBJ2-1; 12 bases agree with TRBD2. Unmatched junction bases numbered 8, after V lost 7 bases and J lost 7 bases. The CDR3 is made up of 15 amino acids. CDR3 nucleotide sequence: TGTGCCAGCACCCTAGCGGGGGGGCCAAAGAATGAGCAGTTCTTC. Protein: CASTLAGGPKNEQFF.

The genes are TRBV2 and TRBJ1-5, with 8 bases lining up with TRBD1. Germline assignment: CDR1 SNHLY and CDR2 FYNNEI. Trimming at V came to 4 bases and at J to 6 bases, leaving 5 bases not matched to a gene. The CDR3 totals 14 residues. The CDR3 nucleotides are TGTGCCAGCAGTGTACAGGGGGAGATTCAGCCCCAGCATTTT. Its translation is CASSVQGEIQPQHF.

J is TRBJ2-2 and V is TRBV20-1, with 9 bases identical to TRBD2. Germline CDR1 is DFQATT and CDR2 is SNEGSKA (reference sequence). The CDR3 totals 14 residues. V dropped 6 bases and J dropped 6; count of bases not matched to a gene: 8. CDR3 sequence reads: CSAPRAGGAGELFF. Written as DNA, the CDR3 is TGCAGTGCCCCTCGGGCGGGAGGGGCCGGGGAGCTGTTTTTT.

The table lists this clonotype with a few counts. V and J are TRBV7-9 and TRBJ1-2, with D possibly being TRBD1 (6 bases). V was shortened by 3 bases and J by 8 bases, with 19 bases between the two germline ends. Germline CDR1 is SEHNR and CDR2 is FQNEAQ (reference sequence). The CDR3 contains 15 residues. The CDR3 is CASSFEGRGVGGYTF. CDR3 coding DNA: TGTGCCAGCAGCTTTGAGGGCAGGGGAGTTGGCGGCTACACCTTC. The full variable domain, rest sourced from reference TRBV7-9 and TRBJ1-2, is DTGVSQNPRHKITKRGQNVTFRCDPISEHNRLYWYRQTLGQGPEFLTYFQNEAQLEKSRLLSDRFSAERPKGSFSTLEIQRTEQGDSAMYLCASSFEGRGVGGYTFGSGTRLTVV.

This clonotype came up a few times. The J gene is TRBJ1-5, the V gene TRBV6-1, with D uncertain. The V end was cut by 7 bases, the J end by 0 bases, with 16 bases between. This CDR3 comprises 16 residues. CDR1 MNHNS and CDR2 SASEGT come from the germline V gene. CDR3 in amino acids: CASTPLDGYSNQPQHF. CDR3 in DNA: TGTGCCAGCACTCCATTGGACGGTTATAGCAATCAGCCCCAGCATTTT.

Written as DNA, the CDR3 is TGCAGTGTCACGGCGGGACAGGGGAGTGAAAAACTGTTTTTT. It translates to CSVTAGQGSEKLFF. The chain recombines TRBV20-1 with TRBJ1-4, with TRBD1 matching 10 bases. The germline CDR1 and CDR2 sequences are DFQATT and SNEGSKA (reference sequence). This CDR3 region has 14 residues. The V gene end was trimmed by 7 bases and the J gene end by 7 bases; junction bases not matched to a gene: 9.

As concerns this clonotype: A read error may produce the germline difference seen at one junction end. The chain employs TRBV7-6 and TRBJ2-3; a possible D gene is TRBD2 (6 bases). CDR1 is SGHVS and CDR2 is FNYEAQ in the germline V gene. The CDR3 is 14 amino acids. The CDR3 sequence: CASGLVGGADTQYF. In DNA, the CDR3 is TGTGCCAGCGGCTTAGTCGGAGGGGCAGATACGCAGTATTTT.

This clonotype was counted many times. Here the CDR3 DNA reads TGTGCCAGCAGCTTTGGCACCGGGGAGCTGTTTTTT. This gives the protein CASSFGTGELFF. This chain joins TRBV27 and TRBJ2-2; no clear D. The ends were cut back, 6 bases at V and 4 bases at J, with 6 bases in the middle. The CDR3 consists of 12 residues. Germline assignment: CDR1 MNHEY and CDR2 SMNVEV (reference sequence).

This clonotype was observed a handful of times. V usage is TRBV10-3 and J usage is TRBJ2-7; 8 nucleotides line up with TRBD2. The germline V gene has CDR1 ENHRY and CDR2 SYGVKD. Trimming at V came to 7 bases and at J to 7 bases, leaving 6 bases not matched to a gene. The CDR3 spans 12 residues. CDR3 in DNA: TGTGCCATCACCCCCGGGGGGGAAGAGCAGTACTTC. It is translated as CAITPGGEEQYF.

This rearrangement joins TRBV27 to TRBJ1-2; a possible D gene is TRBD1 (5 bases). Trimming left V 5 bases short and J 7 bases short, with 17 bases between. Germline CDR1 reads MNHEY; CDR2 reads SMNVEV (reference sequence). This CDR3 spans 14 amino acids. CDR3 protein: CASSPPGALSGYTF. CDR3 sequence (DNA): TGTGCCAGCAGTCCGCCCGGGGCGCTAAGTGGCTACACCTTC.

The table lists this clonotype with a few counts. In DNA, the CDR3 is TGTGCCTCCCATTTGACTAGCGGGAGGGCGGATACGCAGTATTTT. The encoded protein is CASHLTSGRADTQYF. This sequence joins TRBV2 and TRBJ2-3; 14 nucleotides line up with TRBD2. There are 15 residues in the CDR3. The germline CDR1 and CDR2 sequences are SNHLY and FYNNEI. V gave up 11 bases and J gave up 6 bases; unmatched junction bases: 10.

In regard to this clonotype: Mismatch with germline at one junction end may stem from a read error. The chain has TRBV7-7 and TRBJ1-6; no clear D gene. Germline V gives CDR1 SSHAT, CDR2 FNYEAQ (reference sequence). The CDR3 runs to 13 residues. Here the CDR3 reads CASSLAWMGPLHF. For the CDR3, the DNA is TGTGCTAGCAGCTTAGCCTGGATGGGCCCCCTCCACTTT.

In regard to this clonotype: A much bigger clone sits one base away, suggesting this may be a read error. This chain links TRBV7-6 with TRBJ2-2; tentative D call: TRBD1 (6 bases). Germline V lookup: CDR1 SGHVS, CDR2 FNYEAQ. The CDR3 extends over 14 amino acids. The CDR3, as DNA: TGTGCCAGCAGCTTAGGGACAGCCACCAGGGAGCTGTTTTTT. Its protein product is CASSLGTATRELFF.

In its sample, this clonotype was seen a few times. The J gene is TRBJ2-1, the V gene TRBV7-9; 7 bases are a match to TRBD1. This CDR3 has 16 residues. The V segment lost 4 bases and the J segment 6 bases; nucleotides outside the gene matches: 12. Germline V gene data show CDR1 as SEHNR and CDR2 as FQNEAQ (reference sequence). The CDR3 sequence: CASSSTQGVNGNEQFF. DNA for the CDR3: TGTGCCAGCAGCTCCACTCAGGGGGTAAATGGCAATGAGCAGTTCTTC. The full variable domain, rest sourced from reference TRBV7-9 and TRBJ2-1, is DTGVSQNPRHKITKRGQNVTFRCDPISEHNRLYWYRQTLGQGPEFLTYFQNEAQLEKSRLLSDRFSAERPKGSFSTLEIQRTEQGDSAMYLCASSSTQGVNGNEQFFGPGTRLTVL.

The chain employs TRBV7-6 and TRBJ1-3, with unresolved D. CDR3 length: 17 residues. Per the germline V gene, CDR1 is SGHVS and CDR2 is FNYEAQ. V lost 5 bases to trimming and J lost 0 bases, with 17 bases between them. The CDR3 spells CASSAPRDGSSGNTIYF. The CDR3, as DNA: TGTGCCAGCAGCGCCCCCCGCGACGGCAGCTCTGGAAACACCATATATTTT.

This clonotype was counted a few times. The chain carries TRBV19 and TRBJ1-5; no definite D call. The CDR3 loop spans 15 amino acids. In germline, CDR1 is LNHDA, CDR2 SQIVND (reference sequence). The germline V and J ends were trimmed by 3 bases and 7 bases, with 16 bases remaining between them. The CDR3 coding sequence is TGTGCCAGTAGTATGATCAGGAATGTCGGACAGCCCCAGCATTTT. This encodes CASSMIRNVGQPQHF.

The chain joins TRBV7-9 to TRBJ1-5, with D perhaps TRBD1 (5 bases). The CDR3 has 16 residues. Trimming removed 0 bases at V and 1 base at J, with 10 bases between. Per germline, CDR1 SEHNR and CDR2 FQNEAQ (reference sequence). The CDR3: CASSLAGVGSNQPQHF. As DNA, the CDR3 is TGTGCCAGCAGCTTAGCAGGGGTCGGCAGCAATCAGCCCCAGCATTTT.

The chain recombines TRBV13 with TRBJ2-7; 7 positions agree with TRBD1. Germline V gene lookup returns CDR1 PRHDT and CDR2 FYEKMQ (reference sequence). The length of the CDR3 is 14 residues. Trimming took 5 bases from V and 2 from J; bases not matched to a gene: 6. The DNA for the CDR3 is TGTGCCAGCAGCAGACAGGGCTGGACCTACGAGCAGTACTTC. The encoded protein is CASSRQGWTYEQYF.

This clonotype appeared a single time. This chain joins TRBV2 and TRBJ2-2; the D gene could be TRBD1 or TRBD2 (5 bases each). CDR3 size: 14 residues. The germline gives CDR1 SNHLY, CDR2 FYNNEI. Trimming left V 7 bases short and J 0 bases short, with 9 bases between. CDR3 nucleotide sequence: TGTGCCAGCAAGCAGGGACCGAACACCGGGGAGCTGTTTTTT. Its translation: CASKQGPNTGELFF.

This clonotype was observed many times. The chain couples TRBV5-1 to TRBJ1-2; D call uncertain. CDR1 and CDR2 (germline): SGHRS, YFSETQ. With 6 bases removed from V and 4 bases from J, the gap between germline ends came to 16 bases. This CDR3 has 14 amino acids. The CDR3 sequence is CASTAGRVGYGYTF. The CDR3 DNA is TGCGCCAGCACCGCCGGGAGGGTCGGCTATGGCTACACCTTC.